This T cell receptor (beta chain) was observed in a study of early T cells in non-severe SARS-CoV-2 infection. Study at large: Alpha and beta chains were unpaired, from unsorted whole-blood bulk RNA.

Study-wide points: There was a bias toward anti-spike CD8 responses in VDJdb matching, which missed private and CD4 specificities.

This clonotype was detected ten times or more. Its antigen is unknown. J gave up 5 bases and V 5 bases, and 4 bases lay outside the gene matches. From germline, CDR1 is SEHNR and CDR2 FQNEAQ (reference sequence). The length of the CDR3 is 14 residues. TCRdb re-called the 5' RACE reads through MiXCR, storing one row per CDR3 protein. In the table there are more than 45,000 distinct CDR3 sequences, 7% to 8% of which are singletons. The clonotype comes from an adult who was a healthcare worker with PCR-confirmed SARS-CoV-2 infection or an uninfected control (not recorded which). Input material: whole blood. This chain links TRBV7-9 with TRBJ2-1; 9 bases are a match to TRBD1. CDR3 sequence reads: CASSLRDRDNEQFF. The CDR3 nucleotides are TGTGCCAGCAGCCTCCGGGACAGGGACAATGAGCAGTTCTTC. Filled out from reference TRBV7-9 and TRBJ2-1, the complete variable domain reads DTGVSQNPRHKITKRGQNVTFRCDPISEHNRLYWYRQTLGQGPEFLTYFQNEAQLEKSRLLSDRFSAERPKGSFSTLEIQRTEQGDSAMYLCASSLRDRDNEQFFGPGTRLTVL.